Each of the 30 T cell receptor beta chains below was sequenced from the same sample in a study of blood T cell repertoires in COVID-19. Clones were sequenced by immunoSEQ multiplex PCR, and TCRdb holds only the in-frame ones, with some missing. The sample carries a few hundred thousand clones, around 87% recorded once. The sequenced material came from peripheral blood. The receptors here all came from a woman in her fifties or sixties with COVID-19, enrolled during active disease.

The V and J genes are TRBV18 and TRBJ1-6; a weak D match, TRBD1 (5 bases). Looked up from germline, CDR1 is KGHSH and CDR2 is LQKENI. The germline V and J ends were trimmed by 0 bases and 10 bases, with 13 bases remaining between them. This CDR3 is built from 15 residues. As DNA, the CDR3 is TGTGCCAGCTCACCACCTAACAGTCCAGGGTCACCCCTCCACTTT. It yields the protein CASSPPNSPGSPLHF.

The chain has TRBV19 and TRBJ2-5; 12 bases are shared with TRBD2. V shed 5 bases and J 1 base; nucleotides not matched to a gene: 5. The CDR3 totals 16 residues. In germline, CDR1 is LNHDA, CDR2 SQIVND (reference sequence). CDR3 sequence reads: CASSPSGLAGQETQYF. Written as DNA, the CDR3 is TGTGCCAGTAGTCCCTCGGGACTAGCGGGCCAAGAGACCCAGTACTTC.

V and J are TRBV20-1 and TRBJ1-5, with D tentatively TRBD1 (5 bases). V lost 3 bases to trimming and J lost 11 bases, with 11 bases between them. Per germline, CDR1 DFQATT and CDR2 SNEGSKA (reference sequence). The CDR3 extends over 11 amino acids. This CDR3 is CSASLGEAQHF. In DNA form, the CDR3 reads TGCAGTGCTAGCCTGGGGGAGGCCCAGCATTTT.

About this clone itself: Other DNA sequences within the sample encode an identical CDR3. The chain joins TRBV30 to TRBJ2-1, with TRBD2 matching 7 bases. Germline-derived CDR1 and CDR2 are GTSNPN and SVGIG (reference sequence). The V segment lost 5 bases and the J segment 0 bases; nucleotides outside the gene matches: 4. CDR3 size: 14 residues. The CDR3 DNA follows: TGTGCCTGGTCTAGCGGCAGCTCCTACAATGAGCAGTTCTTC. It is translated as CAWSSGSSYNEQFF.

The V gene is TRBV6-2 or TRBV6-3, the J gene TRBJ1-2, with a weak D call TRBD1 (5 bases). This CDR3 region has 14 residues. Germline loops: CDR1 MNHEY, CDR2 SVGEGT. With 2 bases removed from V and 6 bases from J, the gap between germline ends came to 13 bases. The CDR3 spells CASSYAGRVHGYTF. As DNA, the CDR3 is TGTGCCAGCAGTTACGCCGGCAGGGTGCATGGCTACACCTTC.

The chain joins TRBV5-1 to TRBJ1-2; D uncertain. CDR1 and CDR2 (germline): SGHRS, YFSETQ. The germline V and J ends were trimmed by 0 bases and 5 bases, with 8 bases remaining between them. CDR3 length: 13 residues. The CDR3 sequence is CASSLDRPYGYTF. CDR3 coding DNA: TGCGCCAGCAGCTTGGACAGACCGTATGGCTACACCTTC.

The chain combines TRBV5-1 with TRBJ2-2; D possibly corresponds to TRBD2 (6 bases). CDR3 size: 16 residues. Looked up from germline, CDR1 is SGHRS and CDR2 is YFSETQ. V lost 0 bases and J lost 3, with 12 bases in between. The CDR3 DNA follows: TGCGCCAGCAGCTTGGCCCCGCGGGGAGACACCGGGGAGCTGTTTTTT. Its translation: CASSLAPRGDTGELFF.

The chain carries TRBV6-2 or TRBV6-3 and TRBJ2-1; maybe TRBD2 (6 bases). CDR1 is MNHEY and CDR2 is SVGEGT in the germline V gene. V lost 2 bases to trimming and J lost 0 bases, with 14 bases between them. CDR3 length equals 17 residues. The CDR3 region is CASSYDWRDSSYNEQFF. In nucleotides, the CDR3 is TGTGCCAGCAGTTACGATTGGCGGGATAGCTCCTACAATGAGCAGTTCTTC.

This rearrangement joins TRBV20-1 to TRBJ1-1; TRBD1 agrees at 7 bases. Losses at the gene ends were 1 base for V and 7 bases for J; bases not matched to a gene: 0. CDR3 length: 11 residues. Germline V gene sequence: CDR1 DFQATT, CDR2 SNEGSKA (reference sequence). CDR3: CSARAGGEAFF. The CDR3 nucleotides are TGCAGTGCTAGAGCAGGGGGTGAAGCTTTCTTT.

This chain links TRBV6-5 with TRBJ2-5, with 8 bases matching TRBD1. Per germline, CDR1 MNHEY and CDR2 SVGAGI. This CDR3 has 15 amino acids. V dropped 0 bases and J dropped 6; count of bases not matched to a gene: 6. CDR3: CASSYSIQGAKTQYF. CDR3 DNA sequence: TGTGCCAGCAGTTACTCGATTCAGGGGGCCAAGACCCAGTACTTC.

This clone was found once. V gene TRBV4-1 combines with J gene TRBJ2-1, with 11 positions matching TRBD2. The CDR3 covers 17 residues. With V trimmed by 7 bases and J by 4 bases, 12 bases remained unmatched. The V gene's germline CDR1 is MGHRA and CDR2 YSYEKL. The CDR3 here is CASTHPSASGRYNEQFF. CDR3 nucleotides: TGCGCCAGCACCCACCCCTCGGCTAGCGGGAGGTACAATGAGCAGTTCTTC.

The V gene is TRBV10-1, the J gene TRBJ1-2; D might be TRBD1 (5 bases). The V end was cut by 5 bases, the J end by 4 bases, with 17 bases between. The germline gives CDR1 WNHNN, CDR2 SYGVQD (reference sequence). This CDR3 is built from 15 residues. CDR3 bases: TGCGCCAGCAGTCAACAGGATGCGGTGGTCTATGGCTACACCTTC. Its protein product is CASSQQDAVVYGYTF.

The chain recombines TRBV6-6 with TRBJ2-5; 9 nucleotides line up with TRBD1. With 5 bases clipped from V and 3 bases from J, the junction kept 4 bases outside the gene matches. The CDR3 loop spans 14 amino acids. The germline gives CDR1 MNHNY, CDR2 SVGAGI (reference sequence). CDR3 coding DNA: TGTGCCAGCAGTCCCAGGACAGGGGAAGAGACCCAGTACTTC. Encoded protein: CASSPRTGEETQYF.

CDR3 DNA: TGTGCCAGCAGAAGAAGTGGCAGGGGCTACGAGCAGTACTTC. Translated: CASRRSGRGYEQYF. The chain joins TRBV28 to TRBJ2-7, with D possibly being TRBD1 (6 bases). The germline CDR1 and CDR2 sequences are MDHEN and SYDVKM. V was pared by 6 bases and J by 3 bases, with 15 bases between. This CDR3 spans 14 amino acids. The entire variable domain, with the rest obtained from reference TRBV28 and TRBJ2-7, is as follows: DVKVTQSSRYLVKRTGEKVFLECVQDMDHENMFWYRQDPGLGLRLIYFSYDVKMKEKGDIPEGYSVSREKKERFSLILESASTNQTSMYLCASRRSGRGYEQYFGPGTRLTVT.

This sequence joins TRBV28 and TRBJ2-1; TRBD2 matches at 12 bases. There are 17 residues in the CDR3. Germline lookup yields CDR1 MDHEN and CDR2 SYDVKM. Trimming removed 0 bases from V and 9 bases from J; junction bases left unmatched: 9. Written as DNA, the CDR3 is TGTGCCAGCAGTTTATGGAGTCTAGCGGGAGGGCCCGGTGAGCAGTTCTTC. Translating it yields CASSLWSLAGGPGEQFF.

This sequence joins TRBV9 and TRBJ2-4; 7 bases fit TRBD1. In germline, CDR1 is SGDLS, CDR2 YYNGEE. This CDR3 comprises 15 residues. Trimming took 4 bases from V and 8 from J; bases not matched to a gene: 12. In DNA, the CDR3 is TGTGCCAGCAGCCCCCCCGGAAACAGGGGTGACATTCAGTACTTC. It is translated as CASSPPGNRGDIQYF.

The V gene is TRBV11-3, the J gene TRBJ2-1, with 8 bases that match TRBD1. J was trimmed by 7 bases and V by 4 bases; bases with no gene match: 9. CDR1 SGHNT and CDR2 YENEEA come from the germline V gene. The CDR3 loop spans 15 amino acids. The CDR3 region is CASSSGQDVENEQFF. The CDR3 region has the DNA TGTGCCAGCAGCTCGGGACAGGATGTTGAGAATGAGCAGTTCTTC.

J is TRBJ1-1 and V is TRBV27; the match to TRBD1 covers 10 bases. Trimming at V came to 5 bases and at J to 2 bases, leaving 8 bases not matched to a gene. Germline CDR1 reads MNHEY; CDR2 reads SMNVEV (reference sequence). The CDR3 length is 16 residues. CDR3 in DNA: TGTGCCAGCAGTCCAATGGGACAGGGGCTAAACACTGAAGCTTTCTTT. It specifies CASSPMGQGLNTEAFF.

In the case of this clone: This specimen includes other DNA sequences encoding the same CDR3. The V and J genes are TRBV19 and TRBJ1-1; TRBD1 is a possible D gene (6 bases). Germline V gives CDR1 LNHDA, CDR2 SQIVND (reference sequence). The CDR3 contains 14 residues. V lost 8 bases and J 9 bases, leaving 22 bases between the germline ends. The CDR3 DNA reads TGTGCCAGTTTCGCGGGGGGGGCTCCTTCCAAAGCTTTCTTT. Amino acids: CASFAGGAPSKAFF.

The J gene is TRBJ1-1, the V gene TRBV18, with 7 bases aligning to TRBD1. The trim removed 0 bases at V and 0 bases at J, leaving 13 bases unmatched. CDR1 and CDR2 from the germline V gene are KGHSH and LQKENI. The CDR3 loop spans 19 amino acids. CDR3 nucleotide sequence: TGTGCCAGCTCACCACCAAGACTTTCGGGACAGATCATGAACACTGAAGCTTTCTTT. Translating gives CASSPPRLSGQIMNTEAFF.

CDR3 bases: TGTGCCAGCAGCCAAGGTTCAGGGACATCGCATTTT. This gives the protein CASSQGSGTSHF. This chain links TRBV3-1 (or the pseudogene TRBV3-2) with TRBJ1-5, with D maybe TRBD1 (6 bases). The CDR3 extends over 12 amino acids. Germline assignment: CDR1 LGHDT and CDR2 YNNKEL (reference sequence). The germline V and J ends were trimmed by 1 base and 15 bases, with 13 bases remaining between them.

The gene calls are TRBV6-4 and TRBJ2-7, with D maybe TRBD1 (6 bases). V lost 6 bases to trimming and J lost 6 bases, with 12 bases between them. The germline V gene has CDR1 MRHNA and CDR2 SNTAGT. The CDR3 runs to 12 residues. CDR3 loop: CASRMTGREQYF. For the CDR3, the DNA is TGTGCCAGCAGGATGACAGGCCGCGAGCAGTACTTC.

This chain links TRBV25-1 with TRBJ1-2; a possible D gene is TRBD1 (6 bases). This CDR3 has 14 amino acids. Trimming left V 1 base short and J 8 bases short, with 14 bases between. Germline loops: CDR1 MGHDK, CDR2 SYGVNS. The CDR3 DNA reads TGTGCCAGCAGTGAATTTTTAGGGGGTCGCGGCTACACCTTC. Translation: CASSEFLGGRGYTF.

CDR3 residues: CASSVVGTGTEAFF. CDR3 bases: TGTGCCAGCAGCGTAGTTGGGACTGGCACTGAAGCTTTCTTT. The chain employs TRBV9 and TRBJ1-1, with a weak D call TRBD1 (5 bases). The V gene's germline CDR1 is SGDLS and CDR2 YYNGEE. V lost 0 bases, J lost 4 bases, and 10 bases lay in between. The CDR3 has 14 residues.

The CDR3: CAWSGRVGVTEAFF. The CDR3 DNA reads TGTGCCTGGAGTGGCAGGGTTGGAGTCACTGAAGCTTTCTTT. This sequence joins TRBV30 and TRBJ1-1, with D tentatively TRBD1 (5 bases). CDR1 GTSNPN and CDR2 SVGIG come from the germline V gene (reference sequence). V lost 1 base and J 4 bases, leaving 13 bases between the germline ends. The CDR3 runs to 14 residues.

V usage is TRBV5-1 and J usage is TRBJ1-2; D is possibly TRBD1 (5 bases). CDR1 and CDR2 (germline): SGHRS, YFSETQ. The V gene lost 5 bases and the J gene lost 6 bases, with 14 bases spanning the gap. CDR3 length: 13 amino acids. Here the CDR3 reads CASRTDRGNGYTF. The CDR3 DNA follows: TGCGCCAGCAGAACCGACCGGGGGAATGGCTACACCTTC.

The chain links TRBV5-1 to TRBJ2-2; D call uncertain. Per the germline V gene, CDR1 is SGHRS and CDR2 is YFSETQ. This CDR3 is 13 amino acids long. Trimming removed 4 bases from V and 3 bases from J, with 7 bases in between. The DNA of the CDR3 is TGCGCCAGCAGCCACAGTCACACCGGGGAGCTGTTTTTT. Protein: CASSHSHTGELFF.

The J gene is TRBJ2-3, the V gene TRBV27; a possible D gene is TRBD2 (6 bases). This CDR3 comprises 17 residues. Trimming cost V 5 bases and J 0 bases, with 18 bases left between them. From germline, CDR1 is MNHEY and CDR2 SMNVEV (reference sequence). Here the CDR3 DNA reads TGTGCCAGCAGTCCCTATCGGGGCGGGGTGAGCACAGATACGCAGTATTTT. This translates into CASSPYRGGVSTDTQYF.

V usage is TRBV7-8 and J usage is TRBJ1-6; 8 nucleotides align to TRBD1. This CDR3 comprises 14 residues. From germline, CDR1 is SGHVS and CDR2 FQNEAQ. V was clipped by 5 bases and J by 9 bases; unmatched bases: 6. In DNA form, the CDR3 reads TGTGCCAGCAGCCCACGGGACAGGTTTTCACCCCTCCACTTT. Translation gives CASSPRDRFSPLHF.

The J gene is TRBJ2-7, the V gene TRBV5-1, with 7 bases matching TRBD2. V lost 3 bases and J lost 0; bases outside the gene matches: 9. This CDR3 comprises 16 residues. Germline V gene sequence: CDR1 SGHRS, CDR2 YFSETQ. CDR3 coding DNA: TGCGCCAGCAGCTCAACCGGGACTAAGATCTCCTACGAGCAGTACTTC. Amino acid sequence: CASSSTGTKISYEQYF.